These T cell receptor beta chains were read from a single sample in a study of graft-versus-host responses after intestinal transplantation. Only in-frame clones appear in the TCRdb table, and some are missing; sequencing was by immunoSEQ multiplex PCR. Among roughly 25,000 clones, around four fifths were seen once, and the ten largest hold 0.95% to 1.3%. Sequenced here: PBMCs, sampled approximately 28 days after intestinal transplant. All receptors come from a human patient who received an intestinal transplant, so some T cells may come from the graft donor. The CDR3 runs from the conserved cysteine through the conserved F or W. Each record gives: CDR3 DNA, CDR3 protein, clone size, D gene, J gene, V gene. D genes are given only for firm matches. Clone size, where shown, is once, few, many, or a class for clones that have expanded.

cdr3_nt: TGTGCCTGGATGACCGGGACACCTAATTCACCCCTCCACTTT
cdr3_aa: CAWMTGTPNSPLHF
clone_size: -
d_call: -
j_call: TRBJ1-6
v_call: TRBV30

cdr3_nt: TGTGCCAGCAGGGACAGGGGGTGGTGGGCTAGCGGGCGGGAGACCCAGTACTTC
cdr3_aa: CASRDRGWWASGRETQYF
clone_size: -
d_call: TRBD1
j_call: TRBJ2-5
v_call: TRBV28

cdr3_nt: TGTGCCATCCCTACGACAGGGAGGAAGAATGGCTACACCTTC
cdr3_aa: CAIPTTGRKNGYTF
clone_size: few
d_call: TRBD1
j_call: TRBJ1-2
v_call: TRBV10-3

cdr3_nt: TGTGCCAGTAGTCCCTTACTAGGGGGGAACGGCTACACCTTC
cdr3_aa: CASSPLLGGNGYTF
clone_size: -
d_call: -
j_call: TRBJ1-2
v_call: TRBV19

cdr3_nt: TGTGCCAGCAGCCCCCACCCCGGGACAGATAATTCACCCCTCCACTTT
cdr3_aa: CASSPHPGTDNSPLHF
clone_size: -
d_call: TRBD1
j_call: TRBJ1-6
v_call: TRBV9

cdr3_nt: TGTGCCATCAGTGACCCACTAGCGGGGGGGCCCAAGTCCTACGAGCAGTACTTC
cdr3_aa: CAISDPLAGGPKSYEQYF
clone_size: -
d_call: TRBD2
j_call: TRBJ2-7
v_call: TRBV10-3

cdr3_nt: TGTGCCAGCAGCGGGGGACTGCAATCCTACGAGCAGTACTTC
cdr3_aa: CASSGGLQSYEQYF
clone_size: few
d_call: -
j_call: TRBJ2-7
v_call: TRBV7-2

cdr3_nt: TGTGCCAGCTCACTTCGGGACTTAGCCTACGAGCAGTACTTC
cdr3_aa: CASSLRDLAYEQYF
clone_size: -
d_call: -
j_call: TRBJ2-7
v_call: TRBV18

cdr3_nt: TGTGCCAGCATAAGCGTCTTAGCTAACTATGGCTACACCTTC
cdr3_aa: CASISVLANYGYTF
clone_size: -
d_call: -
j_call: TRBJ1-2
v_call: TRBV6-1

cdr3_nt: TGTGCCAGCAGTGGAGACGGCGCCTACGAGCAGTACTTC
cdr3_aa: CASSGDGAYEQYF
clone_size: -
d_call: -
j_call: TRBJ2-7
v_call: TRBV7-9

cdr3_nt: TGTGCCACCAGCAGAGGGAGGACTAGCGGCACAGATACGCAGTATTTT
cdr3_aa: CATSRGRTSGTDTQYF
clone_size: -
d_call: TRBD2
j_call: TRBJ2-3
v_call: TRBV15

cdr3_nt: TGTGCCAGCAGTCAAATAAGGGGACTAGCCGAGACCCAGTACTTC
cdr3_aa: CASSQIRGLAETQYF
clone_size: -
d_call: TRBD2
j_call: TRBJ2-5
v_call: TRBV6-5

cdr3_nt: TGCGCCAGCAGCCAAGGGGGCAGGGGGTTTGGCTACGAGCAGTACTTC
cdr3_aa: CASSQGGRGFGYEQYF
clone_size: -
d_call: TRBD1
j_call: TRBJ2-7
v_call: TRBV4-1

cdr3_nt: TGCAGCGTTGAAGACCGGACAGGTGCCGAGACCCAGTACTTC
cdr3_aa: CSVEDRTGAETQYF
clone_size: -
d_call: TRBD1
j_call: TRBJ2-5
v_call: TRBV29-1

cdr3_nt: TGTGCCATCAGTCCTACCGGGACTAGCGGGAGTGGTAACCAGTACTTC
cdr3_aa: CAISPTGTSGSGNQYF
clone_size: -
d_call: TRBD2
j_call: TRBJ2-5
v_call: TRBV10-3

cdr3_nt: TGTGCCAGCAGCAAAACAGGGGGCGAGGGAAACACCATATATTTT
cdr3_aa: CASSKTGGEGNTIYF
clone_size: -
d_call: TRBD1
j_call: TRBJ1-3
v_call: TRBV6-5

cdr3_nt: TGTGCCTGGAGTGTTGGCAGGGTTGGAGGCAATCAGCCCCAGCATTTT
cdr3_aa: CAWSVGRVGGNQPQHF
clone_size: -
d_call: -
j_call: TRBJ1-5
v_call: TRBV30

cdr3_nt: TGCGCCAGCAGCTTGGCCGATAGGGGGAGGGCCCCTGGAGATGAGCAGTTCTTC
cdr3_aa: CASSLADRGRAPGDEQFF
clone_size: -
d_call: -
j_call: TRBJ2-1
v_call: TRBV5-1

cdr3_nt: TGCGCCAGCAGCCGCGCAAACACCATATATTTT
cdr3_aa: CASSRANTIYF
clone_size: -
d_call: -
j_call: TRBJ1-3
v_call: TRBV4-1

cdr3_nt: TGTGCCAGCAGTTGGGGGGGGACCTACGAGCAGTACTTC
cdr3_aa: CASSWGGTYEQYF
clone_size: -
d_call: TRBD2
j_call: TRBJ2-7
v_call: TRBV6-5

cdr3_nt: TGTGCCAGCAGTTACTCCCCGAGGGGGGCTCACGAGCAGTACTTC
cdr3_aa: CASSYSPRGAHEQYF
clone_size: -
d_call: -
j_call: TRBJ2-7
v_call: TRBV6-6

cdr3_nt: TGCGCCAGCAGCCATGGCAGAAATGAAGAGCAGTACTTC
cdr3_aa: CASSHGRNEEQYF
clone_size: -
d_call: -
j_call: TRBJ2-7
v_call: TRBV4-1

cdr3_nt: TGTGCCAGTAGTTTCAGGGTGAACATGAGCACTGAAGCTTTCTTT
cdr3_aa: CASSFRVNMSTEAFF
clone_size: -
d_call: -
j_call: TRBJ1-1
v_call: TRBV19

cdr3_nt: TGTGCCAGCAGTTCAGCGGTCGACATCAGTTTCTCCTACGAGCAGTACTTC
cdr3_aa: CASSSAVDISFSYEQYF
clone_size: -
d_call: -
j_call: TRBJ2-7
v_call: TRBV28

cdr3_nt: TGCGCCAGCAGCCCCCGACTAGCGGTCCGTAATGAGCAGTTCTTC
cdr3_aa: CASSPRLAVRNEQFF
clone_size: -
d_call: TRBD2
j_call: TRBJ2-1
v_call: TRBV5-1

cdr3_nt: TGTGCCAGCAGCTTCTACAGGGCCCGCACAGATACGCAGTATTTT
cdr3_aa: CASSFYRARTDTQYF
clone_size: -
d_call: -
j_call: TRBJ2-3
v_call: TRBV7-9

cdr3_nt: TGTGCCAGCAGCTTGGAGTTCCCGACAGGTGAGCTCTATGGCTACACCTTC
cdr3_aa: CASSLEFPTGELYGYTF
clone_size: -
d_call: -
j_call: TRBJ1-2
v_call: TRBV5-5

cdr3_nt: TGTGCCAGCAGTGACGAGGGGCCTACCTACAATGAGCAGTTCTTC
cdr3_aa: CASSDEGPTYNEQFF
clone_size: -
d_call: -
j_call: TRBJ2-1
v_call: TRBV2

cdr3_nt: TGTGCCAGCAGCTTAGACCCCGGGACCCATGGGGGAAACACCGGGGAGCTGTTTTTT
cdr3_aa: CASSLDPGTHGGNTGELFF
clone_size: -
d_call: -
j_call: TRBJ2-2
v_call: TRBV7-6

cdr3_nt: TGTGCCAGTAGTATCGACCTAGGGGGCCCTGGGGCCAACGTCCTGACTTTC
cdr3_aa: CASSIDLGGPGANVLTF
clone_size: -
d_call: TRBD1
j_call: TRBJ2-6
v_call: TRBV19

cdr3_nt: TGCGCCAGCAGCCCTAAGACTAGCGGCAGCTACGAGCAGTACTTC
cdr3_aa: CASSPKTSGSYEQYF
clone_size: -
d_call: TRBD2
j_call: TRBJ2-7
v_call: TRBV5-1

cdr3_nt: TGTGCCAGCAGCTCCCCCCCGGGAGCGCCGCGGCAGTTCTTC
cdr3_aa: CASSSPPGAPRQFF
clone_size: -
d_call: -
j_call: TRBJ2-1
v_call: TRBV11-2

cdr3_nt: TGTGCCAGCAGTGAAGACAGGGTCAGCAATCAGCCCCAGCATTTT
cdr3_aa: CASSEDRVSNQPQHF
clone_size: -
d_call: -
j_call: TRBJ1-5
v_call: TRBV6-1

cdr3_nt: TGTGCCAGCAGCAAAGCGCAGTATAGGGACGTCTATGGCTACACCTTC
cdr3_aa: CASSKAQYRDVYGYTF
clone_size: few
d_call: -
j_call: TRBJ1-2
v_call: TRBV21-1

cdr3_nt: TGCGCCAGCAGCTTGGAAGGGACATCCTCCTTCGAGCAGTACTTC
cdr3_aa: CASSLEGTSSFEQYF
clone_size: -
d_call: -
j_call: TRBJ2-7
v_call: TRBV5-1

cdr3_nt: TGTGCCACCAGCAGAGTACCCAGGGTGAACACTGAAGCTTTCTTT
cdr3_aa: CATSRVPRVNTEAFF
clone_size: -
d_call: -
j_call: TRBJ1-1
v_call: TRBV15

cdr3_nt: TGCGCCAGCAGCCCTCCGACAGGGGTCACTGAAGCTTTCTTT
cdr3_aa: CASSPPTGVTEAFF
clone_size: -
d_call: TRBD1
j_call: TRBJ1-1
v_call: TRBV5-1